This T cell receptor beta chain originates from a study of regulatory T cells in long-lasting Graves disease. Study-level findings and limits: Analysis covered peripheral blood alone, not thyroid tissue.

Through Arm-PCR of CDR3 regions and iRepertoire HTBI primers, TCR beta libraries were built. TCRdb itself ran the multiplex PCR reads through MiXCR, one entry per CDR3 protein. The repertoire holds fewer than 450,000 distinct CDR3 sequences, with around a quarter as singletons. Sample time point: persistent/refractory GD, antithyroid drugs over 5 years with positive TRAb. PBMCs provided the RNA from which the TCR library was made. Germline V gives CDR1 MDHEN, CDR2 SYDVKM. The V and J ends lost 3 bases and 11 bases respectively, with 25 bases between them. The CDR3 runs to 16 residues. This clonotype has ten or more counts. No antigen is known for it.

V gene TRBV28 combines with J gene TRBJ1-1; D remains unclear. The receptor was derived from a female donor with Graves disease. This sample comprised peripheral blood mononuclear cells (PBMCs), obtained when the disease was refractory, from a patient treated with antithyroid drugs. CDR3 amino acids: CASSFITFPPGSGAFF. In DNA form, the CDR3 reads TGTGCCAGCAGTTTTATCACTTTCCCCCCCGGGTCGGGTGCTTTCTTT. Using reference TRBV28 and TRBJ1-1 for the parts outside the CDR3, the full variable domain is DVKVTQSSRYLVKRTGEKVFLECVQDMDHENMFWYRQDPGLGLRLIYFSYDVKMKEKGDIPEGYSVSREKKERFSLILESASTNQTSMYLCASSFITFPPGSGAFFGQGTRLTVV.